This is a list of T cell receptor beta chains from one sample in a study of radiation and T cells in renal cell carcinoma. Clones were read by immunoSEQ multiplex PCR, and TCRdb kept only the in-frame ones, dropping some. The repertoire holds roughly 120,000 clones, with 75% to 90% as singletons. This specimen was blood, taken from a patient whose treatment included radiotherapy and nephrectomy. Receptor source: a woman aged 60-75 years with renal cell carcinoma. Both conserved end residues are trimmed from each CDR3. Rows may omit the clone size; those that give it use once, few, many or a size class.

TRBV6-5	NA	TRBJ2-7	ASSSGLYEQY
TRBV7-9	NA	TRBJ1-3	ASSLWGTGPGNTIY
TRBV7-3	NA	TRBJ2-1	ASSLAGVANEQF
TRBV5-4	NA	TRBJ1-2	ASSLENAYGYT
TRBV4-2	NA	TRBJ2-5	ASSQGARATEETQY
TRBV10-1	NA	TRBJ2-2	ASSESVGANTGELF
TRBV9	NA	TRBJ1-2	ASSVAGTGRDVYGYT
TRBV12-5	NA	TRBJ2-3	ASGLVRIGGESRDTQY
TRBV27	NA	TRBJ2-3	ASSQLLSVRGLRDTQY
TRBV30	NA	TRBJ2-1	AWSVPGRNEQF
TRBV19	few	TRBJ1-1	ASSVQRAVNTEAF
TRBV7-9	few	TRBJ1-4	ASSSPEGFATNEKLF
TRBV7-3	NA	TRBJ2-3	ASSLGATTDTQY
TRBV28	once	TRBJ2-7	ASSLYSTMGEQY
TRBV29-1	once	TRBJ1-1	SVATGGNTEAF
TRBV9	few	TRBJ2-1	ASSVADGGGSYNEQF
TRBV11-1	NA	TRBJ1-1	ASSPAPWDRGLNTEAF
TRBV5-6	NA	TRBJ1-1	ASGTGATEAF
TRBV5-1	NA	TRBJ1-3	ASSLGQGNFYSGNTIY
TRBV27	few	TRBJ1-5	ASSSGTGGLQPQH
TRBV28	once	TRBJ2-1	ASSSGGQGKPEQF
TRBV19	once	TRBJ2-2	ASTGRRNTGELF
TRBV9	NA	TRBJ2-2	ASSVVDRNTGELF
TRBV10-1	NA	TRBJ2-2	ASRQGPTGELF
TRBV6-5	NA	TRBJ2-7	ASRGGPYEQY
TRBV6-1	NA	TRBJ2-4	ASSDPNLAKNIQY
TRBV11-2	NA	TRBJ2-7	ASSLAAFQEAQY
TRBV2	NA	TRBJ2-5	ASSVGYQETQY
TRBV19	NA	TRBJ1-2	ASSIDADGYGYT
TRBV10-3	NA	TRBJ2-3	AISPDRGADTQY
TRBV28	NA	TRBJ1-4	ASSFSVNRGRVKTVDEKLF
TRBV6-5	NA	TRBJ1-1	ASSSPDSLNTEAF
TRBV6-5	NA	TRBJ1-5	ASPYASRFPQH
TRBV4-1	NA	TRBJ2-7	AGSQDWFSYEQY
TRBV29-1	once	TRBJ1-2	SVEDHGGAYGYT
TRBV11-3	NA	TRBJ1-1	ASSTDRNTEAF
TRBV7-9	NA	TRBJ1-1	ASSSREQGLAEAF
TRBV6-1	NA	TRBJ2-5	ASSGFPGVRETQY
TRBV10-2	NA	TRBJ2-1	ASSEPGTNVKQF
TRBV4-1	NA	TRBJ2-7	ASSQDRGTDYFSYEQY
TRBV2	NA	TRBJ1-1	ASSEGILHTEAF
TRBV5-1	NA	TRBJ2-7	ASSLGTGDFYEQY
TRBV19	few	TRBJ1-1	ASSNGRTANTEAF
TRBV5-1	NA	TRBJ2-5	ASSLVSTSSQETQY
TRBV2	NA	TRBJ2-3	ASSDLAMDTQY
TRBV5-4	once	TRBJ1-5	ASSLRGGGSSNQPQH
TRBV7-9	NA	TRBJ1-1	ASSLDFSVNTEAF
TRBV7-2	NA	TRBJ2-1	ASSLHFTSLGYNEQF
TRBV10-3	NA	TRBJ1-1	AIRWGLGTEAF
TRBV28	NA	TRBJ1-2	ASSLGMGFWGGYT
TRBV19	NA	TRBJ2-3	ASSPTSRVADTQY
TRBV13	NA	TRBJ1-1	ASSLARVNTEAF
TRBV6-1	NA	TRBJ1-5	ASSETGGQPQH
TRBV14	NA	TRBJ2-1	ASSLSRAYNEQF
TRBV7-2	once	TRBJ2-2	ASSLGPPGTGELF
TRBV4-2	NA	TRBJ1-2	ASSQETPSSGYT